This T cell receptor (beta chain) emerged from a study of blood T cell repertoires in COVID-19. Study overall: T cells, B-cell-depleted T cells, or PBMCs supplied cDNA or gDNA.

Per the study methods: Reference gene primer amplification gave estimated nucleated cell counts. Clones were sequenced by immunoSEQ multiplex PCR, and TCRdb holds only the in-frame ones, with some missing. V and J calls plus clone size are reproduced from that table; the DNA served to infer D and trimming. Of around 94,000 clones in the sample, more than 75% were seen once. There are 16 residues in the CDR3. Looked up from germline, CDR1 is KGHDR and CDR2 is SFDVKD. The germline V and J ends were trimmed by 5 bases and 1 base, with 16 bases remaining between them. What was sequenced was peripheral blood. V gene TRBV24-1 combines with J gene TRBJ1-1; D uncertain. This sequence originates from a man in his fifties with active or convalescent COVID-19. The CDR3: CATSAAGRRGNTEAFF. CDR3 nucleotides: TGTGCCACCAGTGCCGCGGGGAGGCGGGGGAACACTGAAGCTTTCTTT.